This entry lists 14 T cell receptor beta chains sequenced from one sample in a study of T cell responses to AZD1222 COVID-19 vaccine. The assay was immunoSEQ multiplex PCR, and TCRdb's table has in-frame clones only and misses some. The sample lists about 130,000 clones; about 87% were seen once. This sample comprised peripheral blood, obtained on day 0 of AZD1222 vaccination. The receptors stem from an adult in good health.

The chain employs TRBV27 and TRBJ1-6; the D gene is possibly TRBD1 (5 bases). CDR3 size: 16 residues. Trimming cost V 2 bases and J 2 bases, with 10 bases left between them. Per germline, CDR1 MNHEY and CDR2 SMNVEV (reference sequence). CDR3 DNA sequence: TGTGCCAGCAGTTTAACAGGAGGACCCTATAATTCACCCCTCCACTTT. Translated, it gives CASSLTGGPYNSPLHF.

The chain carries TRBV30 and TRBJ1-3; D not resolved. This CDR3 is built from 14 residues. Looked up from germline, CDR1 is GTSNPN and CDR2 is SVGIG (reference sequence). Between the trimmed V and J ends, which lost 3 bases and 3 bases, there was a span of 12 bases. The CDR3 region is CAWSDRAIGNTIYF. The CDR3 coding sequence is TGTGCCTGGAGCGACCGTGCTATTGGAAACACCATATATTTT.

CDR3 region: CAWSRGHHEQYF. For the CDR3, the DNA is TGTGCCTGGAGCAGGGGGCATCACGAGCAGTACTTC. The rearrangement links TRBV30 to TRBJ2-7; 8 bases are shared with TRBD1. This CDR3 is 12 amino acids long. Germline lookup yields CDR1 GTSNPN and CDR2 SVGIG (reference sequence). The V and J ends lost 3 bases and 5 bases, in that order; junction bases with no gene match: 3.

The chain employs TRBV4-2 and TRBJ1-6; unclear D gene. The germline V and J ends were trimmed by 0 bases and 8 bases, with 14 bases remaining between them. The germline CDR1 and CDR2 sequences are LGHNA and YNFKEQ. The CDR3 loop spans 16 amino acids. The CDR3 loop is CASSQETGAFYSPLHF. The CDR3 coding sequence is TGTGCCAGCAGCCAAGAGACGGGAGCCTTCTATTCACCCCTCCACTTT.

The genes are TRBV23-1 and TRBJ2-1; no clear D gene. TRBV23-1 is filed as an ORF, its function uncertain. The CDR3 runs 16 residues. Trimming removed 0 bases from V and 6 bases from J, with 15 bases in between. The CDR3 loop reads CASSQSNPWILNEQFF. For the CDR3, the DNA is TGCGCCAGCAGTCAATCGAACCCCTGGATCCTCAATGAGCAGTTCTTC.

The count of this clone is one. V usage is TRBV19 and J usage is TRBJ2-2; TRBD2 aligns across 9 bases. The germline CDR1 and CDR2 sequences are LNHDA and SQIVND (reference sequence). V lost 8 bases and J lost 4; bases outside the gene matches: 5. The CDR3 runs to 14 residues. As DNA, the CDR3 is TGTGCCAGTTGCGGGGGGGAAGGCACCGGGGAGCTGTTTTTT. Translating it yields CASCGGEGTGELFF. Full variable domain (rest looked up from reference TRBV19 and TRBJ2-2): DGGITQSPKYLFRKEGQNVTLSCEQNLNHDAMYWYRQDPGQGLRLIYYSQIVNDFQKGDIAEGYSVSREKKESFPLTVTSAQKNPTAFYLCASCGGEGTGELFFGEGSRLTVL.

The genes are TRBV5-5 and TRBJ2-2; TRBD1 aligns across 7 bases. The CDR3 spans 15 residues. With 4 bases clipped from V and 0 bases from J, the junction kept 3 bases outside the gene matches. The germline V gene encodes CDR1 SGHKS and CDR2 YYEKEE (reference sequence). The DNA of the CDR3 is TGTGCCAGCAGCGTGGGACAGTCGAACACCGGGGAGCTGTTTTTT. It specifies CASSVGQSNTGELFF. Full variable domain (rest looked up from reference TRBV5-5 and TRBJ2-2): DAGVTQSPTHLIKTRGQQVTLRCSPISGHKSVSWYQQVLGQGPQFIFQYYEKEERGRGNFPDRFSARQFPNYSSELNVNALLLGDSALYLCASSVGQSNTGELFFGEGSRLTVL.

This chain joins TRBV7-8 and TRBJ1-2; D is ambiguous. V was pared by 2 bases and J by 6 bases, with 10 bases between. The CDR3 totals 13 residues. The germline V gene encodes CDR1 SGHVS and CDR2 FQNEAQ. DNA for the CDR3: TGTGCCAGCAGCTTATTCCGTGGCAATGGCTACACCTTC. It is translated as CASSLFRGNGYTF.

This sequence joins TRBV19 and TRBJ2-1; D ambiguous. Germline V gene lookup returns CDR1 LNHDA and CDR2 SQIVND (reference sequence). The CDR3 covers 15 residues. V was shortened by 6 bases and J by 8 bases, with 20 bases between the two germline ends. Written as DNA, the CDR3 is TGTGCCAGTAGCCCCATCAGGTCCCCCCACTATGAGCAGTTCTTC. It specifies CASSPIRSPHYEQFF.

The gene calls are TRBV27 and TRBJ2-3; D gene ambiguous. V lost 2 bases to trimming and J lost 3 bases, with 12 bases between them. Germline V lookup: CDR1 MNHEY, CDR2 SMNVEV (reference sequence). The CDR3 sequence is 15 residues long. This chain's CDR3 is CASSLGPISTDTQYF. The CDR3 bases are TGTGCCAGCAGTTTAGGGCCAATCAGTACAGATACGCAGTATTTT.

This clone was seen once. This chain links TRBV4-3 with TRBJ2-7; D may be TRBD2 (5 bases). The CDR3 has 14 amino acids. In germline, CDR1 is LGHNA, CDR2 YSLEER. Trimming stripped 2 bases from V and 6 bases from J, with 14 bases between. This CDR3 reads CASSQSGYGLEQYF. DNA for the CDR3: TGCGCCAGCAGCCAATCGGGATACGGCCTCGAGCAGTACTTC.

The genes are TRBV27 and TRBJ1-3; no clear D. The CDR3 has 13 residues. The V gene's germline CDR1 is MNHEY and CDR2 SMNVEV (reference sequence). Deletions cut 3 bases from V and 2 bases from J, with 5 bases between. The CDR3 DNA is TGTGCCAGCAGTTTGGGCGCTGGAAACACCATATATTTT. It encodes CASSLGAGNTIYF.

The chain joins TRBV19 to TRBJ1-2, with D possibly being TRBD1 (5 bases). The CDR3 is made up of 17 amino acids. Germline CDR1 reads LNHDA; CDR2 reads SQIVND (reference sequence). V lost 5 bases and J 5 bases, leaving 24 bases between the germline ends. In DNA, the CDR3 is TGTGCCAGTAGTCACCACTCCGGGACCCGATCCGTGTATGGCTACACCTTC. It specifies CASSHHSGTRSVYGYTF. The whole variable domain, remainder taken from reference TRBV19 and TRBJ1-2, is DGGITQSPKYLFRKEGQNVTLSCEQNLNHDAMYWYRQDPGQGLRLIYYSQIVNDFQKGDIAEGYSVSREKKESFPLTVTSAQKNPTAFYLCASSHHSGTRSVYGYTFGSGTRLTVV.

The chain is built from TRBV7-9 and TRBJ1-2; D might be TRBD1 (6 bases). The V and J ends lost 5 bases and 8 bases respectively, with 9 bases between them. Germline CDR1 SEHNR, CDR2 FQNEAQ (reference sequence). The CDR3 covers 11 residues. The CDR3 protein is CASSGGHGYTF. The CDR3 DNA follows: TGTGCCAGCAGCGGGGGGCACGGCTACACCTTC.